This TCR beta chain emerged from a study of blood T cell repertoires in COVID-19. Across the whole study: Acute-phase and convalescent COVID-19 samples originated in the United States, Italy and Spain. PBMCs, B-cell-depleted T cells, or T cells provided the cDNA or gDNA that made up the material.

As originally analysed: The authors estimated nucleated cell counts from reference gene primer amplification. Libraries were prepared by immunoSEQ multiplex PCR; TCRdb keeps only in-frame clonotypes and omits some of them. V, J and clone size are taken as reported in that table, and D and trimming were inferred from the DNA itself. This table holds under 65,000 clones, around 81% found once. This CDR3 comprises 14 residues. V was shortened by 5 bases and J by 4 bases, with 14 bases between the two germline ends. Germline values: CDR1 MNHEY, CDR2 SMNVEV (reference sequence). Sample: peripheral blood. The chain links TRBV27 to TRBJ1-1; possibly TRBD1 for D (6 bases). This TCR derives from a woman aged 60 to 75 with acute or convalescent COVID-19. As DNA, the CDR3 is TGTGCCAGCAGTCAACAGGGCCGGGGCACTGAAGCTTTCTTT. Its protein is CASSQQGRGTEAFF.